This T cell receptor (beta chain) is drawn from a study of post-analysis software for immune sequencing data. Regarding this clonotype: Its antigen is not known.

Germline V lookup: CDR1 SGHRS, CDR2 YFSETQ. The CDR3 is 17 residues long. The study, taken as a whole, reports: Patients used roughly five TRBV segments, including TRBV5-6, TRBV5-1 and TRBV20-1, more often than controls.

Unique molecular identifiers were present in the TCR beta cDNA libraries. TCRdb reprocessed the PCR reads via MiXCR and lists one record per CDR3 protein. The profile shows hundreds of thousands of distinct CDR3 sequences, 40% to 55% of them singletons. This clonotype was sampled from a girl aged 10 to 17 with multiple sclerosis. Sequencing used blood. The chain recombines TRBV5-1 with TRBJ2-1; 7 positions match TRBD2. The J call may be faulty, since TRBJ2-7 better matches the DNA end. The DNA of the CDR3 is TGCGCCAGCAGCTTGGCCCTGGCGGGAGTACAGTACAATGAGCAGTACTTC. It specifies CASSLALAGVQYNEQYF.